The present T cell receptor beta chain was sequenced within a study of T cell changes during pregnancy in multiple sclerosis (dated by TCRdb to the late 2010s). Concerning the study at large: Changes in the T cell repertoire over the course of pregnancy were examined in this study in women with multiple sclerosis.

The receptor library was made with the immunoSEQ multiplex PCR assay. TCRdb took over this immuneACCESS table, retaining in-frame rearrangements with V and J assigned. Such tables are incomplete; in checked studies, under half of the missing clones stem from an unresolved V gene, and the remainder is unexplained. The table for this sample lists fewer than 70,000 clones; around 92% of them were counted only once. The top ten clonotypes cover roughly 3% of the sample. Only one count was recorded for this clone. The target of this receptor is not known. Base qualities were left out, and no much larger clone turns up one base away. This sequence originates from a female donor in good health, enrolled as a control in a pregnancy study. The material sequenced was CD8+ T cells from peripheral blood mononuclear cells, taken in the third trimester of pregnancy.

The CDR3 in this case is CSVEDLGAGDEQFF. The sequence in DNA is TGCAGCGTTGAAGATCTGGGGGCAGGGGATGAGCAGTTCTTC. This chain is built from TRBV29-1 and TRBJ2-1; the D gene is perhaps TRBD1, on 6 matching bases. CDR1 SQVTM and CDR2 ANQGSEA are derived from the germline V gene. The cysteine opens and the phenylalanine closes a CDR3 of 14 amino acids. The CDR3 DNA has 42 bases and is translated from base 1. Trimming costs V 0 bases and J 8 bases, and their ends lie 14 bases apart.